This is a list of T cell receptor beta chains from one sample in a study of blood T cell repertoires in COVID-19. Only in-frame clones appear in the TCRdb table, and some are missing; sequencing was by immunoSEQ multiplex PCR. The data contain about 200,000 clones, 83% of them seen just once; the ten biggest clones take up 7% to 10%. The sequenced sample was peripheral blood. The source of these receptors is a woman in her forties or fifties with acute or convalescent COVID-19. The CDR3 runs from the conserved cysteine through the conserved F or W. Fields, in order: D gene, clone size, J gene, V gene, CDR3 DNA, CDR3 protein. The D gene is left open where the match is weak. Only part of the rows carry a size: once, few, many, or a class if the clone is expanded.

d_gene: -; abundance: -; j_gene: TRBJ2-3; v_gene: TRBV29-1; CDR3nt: TGCAGCGTTGAAATATCAGATACGCAGTATTTT; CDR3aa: CSVEISDTQYF
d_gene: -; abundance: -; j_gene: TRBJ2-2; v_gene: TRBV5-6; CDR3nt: TGTGCCAGCAGCCCCGGGTCAATCTCATTGAACACCGGGGAGCTGTTTTTT; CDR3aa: CASSPGSISLNTGELFF
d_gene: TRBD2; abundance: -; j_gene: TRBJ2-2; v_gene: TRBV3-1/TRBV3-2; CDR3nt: TGTGCCAGCAGGGACCCTAGCGGGAGGGCCCTCGCGAACACCGGGGAGCTGTTTTTT; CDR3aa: CASRDPSGRALANTGELFF
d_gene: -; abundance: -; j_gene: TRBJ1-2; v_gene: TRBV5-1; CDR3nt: TGCGCCAGCAGCTCCATCGGGTCGTCCTATGGCTACACCTTC; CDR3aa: CASSSIGSSYGYTF
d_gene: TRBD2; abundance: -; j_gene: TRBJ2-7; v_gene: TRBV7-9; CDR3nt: TGTGCCAGCAGCTTAGGAGCCCGGACTAGCGGGAGTTACGAGCAGTACTTC; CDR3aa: CASSLGARTSGSYEQYF
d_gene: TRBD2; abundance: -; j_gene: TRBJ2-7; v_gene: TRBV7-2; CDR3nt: TGTGCCAGCAGCTTAGATAGCGGGGGGAACCCCTCCTACGAGCAGTACTTC; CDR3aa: CASSLDSGGNPSYEQYF
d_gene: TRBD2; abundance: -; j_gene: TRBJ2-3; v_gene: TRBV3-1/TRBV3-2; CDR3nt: TGTGCCAGCAGCTCTGAGCGGGGGGGCCCAAGCACAGATACGCAGTATTTT; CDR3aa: CASSSERGGPSTDTQYF
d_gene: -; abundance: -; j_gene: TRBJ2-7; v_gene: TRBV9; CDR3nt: TGTGCCAGCAGCGTAGGTCGGAGTTACGACGAGCAGTACTTC; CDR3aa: CASSVGRSYDEQYF
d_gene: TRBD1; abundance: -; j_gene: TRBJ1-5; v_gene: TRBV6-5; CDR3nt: TGTGCCACCATGGGACAGGTCAATCAGCCCCAGCATTTT; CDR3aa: CATMGQVNQPQHF
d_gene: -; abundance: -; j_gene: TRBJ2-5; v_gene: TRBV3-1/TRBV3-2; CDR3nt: TGTGCCAGCAGCCAAGTTCAAACGAGTTCCCCCAACTTC; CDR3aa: CASSQVQTSSPNF
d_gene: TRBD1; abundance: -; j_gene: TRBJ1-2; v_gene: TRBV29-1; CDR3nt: TGCAGCGTTCCGCCCGGGACAGTTTATGGCTACACCTTC; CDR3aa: CSVPPGTVYGYTF
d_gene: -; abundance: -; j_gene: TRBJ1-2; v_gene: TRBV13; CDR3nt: TGTGCCAGCAGCCCCGGGGGGTATGATGGCTACACCTTC; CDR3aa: CASSPGGYDGYTF
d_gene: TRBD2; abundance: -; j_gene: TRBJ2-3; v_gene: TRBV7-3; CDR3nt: TGTGCCAGCAGCCGAGCGGGATTAGGCACAGATACGCAGTATTTT; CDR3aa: CASSRAGLGTDTQYF
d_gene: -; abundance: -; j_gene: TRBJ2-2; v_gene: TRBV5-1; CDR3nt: TGCGCCAGCAGCTTGGGACAGGACACCGGGGAGCTGTTTTTT; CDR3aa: CASSLGQDTGELFF
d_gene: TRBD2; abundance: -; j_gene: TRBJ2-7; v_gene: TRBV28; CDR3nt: TGTGCCAGCAGTTCCCGGACCCCTACGGTAGGGACTAGGGGCCACGAGCAGTACTTC; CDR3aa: CASSSRTPTVGTRGHEQYF
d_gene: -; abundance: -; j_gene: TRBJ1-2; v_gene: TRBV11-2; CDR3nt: TGTGCCAGCAGCTTTGGCGGGCGGACCGCTGCTAACTATGGCTACACCTTC; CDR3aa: CASSFGGRTAANYGYTF
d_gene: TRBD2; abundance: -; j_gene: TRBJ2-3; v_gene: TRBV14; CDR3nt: TGTGCCAGCAGCAACTTAGCGGGAAGAGATACGCAGTATTTT; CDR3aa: CASSNLAGRDTQYF
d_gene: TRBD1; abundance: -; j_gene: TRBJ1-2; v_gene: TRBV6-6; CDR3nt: TGTGCCAGCAGGTCCCCGGGACAGCGTAACTATGGCTACACCTTC; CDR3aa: CASRSPGQRNYGYTF
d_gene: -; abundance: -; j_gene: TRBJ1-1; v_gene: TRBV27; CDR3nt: TGTGCCAGCACCTCAAGCGGACTTGAAGCTTTCTTT; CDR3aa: CASTSSGLEAFF
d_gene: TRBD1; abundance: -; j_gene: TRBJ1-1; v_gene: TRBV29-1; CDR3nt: TGCAGCGGGGGACAGGCTATTGAAGCTTTCTTT; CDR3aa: CSGGQAIEAFF
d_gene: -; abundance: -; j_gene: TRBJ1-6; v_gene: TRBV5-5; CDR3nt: TGTGCCAGCAGCTTGGACAGGGCTAATTCACCCCTCCACTTT; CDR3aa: CASSLDRANSPLHF
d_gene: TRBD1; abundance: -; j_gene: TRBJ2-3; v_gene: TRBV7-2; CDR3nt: TGTGCCAGCAGCCCAGGGACAGGGACAGATACGCAGTATTTT; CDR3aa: CASSPGTGTDTQYF
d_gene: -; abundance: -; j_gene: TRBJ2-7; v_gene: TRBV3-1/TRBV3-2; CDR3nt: TGTGCCAGCAGCCCGCCGGGGATCTCCTACGAGCAGTACTTC; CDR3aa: CASSPPGISYEQYF
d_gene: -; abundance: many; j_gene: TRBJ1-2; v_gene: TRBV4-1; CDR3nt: TGCGCCAGCAGCCCGTCTAAAGGGGCGGATGGCTACACCTTC; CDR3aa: CASSPSKGADGYTF
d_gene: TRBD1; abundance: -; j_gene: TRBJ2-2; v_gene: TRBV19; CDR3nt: TGTGCCAGTCGCCGACAGGGAAGTGACGGGGAGCTGTTTTTT; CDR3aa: CASRRQGSDGELFF
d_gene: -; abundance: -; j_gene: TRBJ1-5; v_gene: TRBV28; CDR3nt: TGTGCCAGCAGTTTCATCTCCGAGGCTCGGTTCTTGGCCCAGCATTTT; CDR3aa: CASSFISEARFLAQHF
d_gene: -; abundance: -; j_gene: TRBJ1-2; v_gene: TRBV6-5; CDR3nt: TGTGCCAGCAGCCTGAACTATGGCTACACCTTC; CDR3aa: CASSLNYGYTF
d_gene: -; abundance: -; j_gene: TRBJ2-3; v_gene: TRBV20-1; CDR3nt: TGCAGTGCTTTGAGGTTAGATACGCAGTATTTT; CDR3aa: CSALRLDTQYF
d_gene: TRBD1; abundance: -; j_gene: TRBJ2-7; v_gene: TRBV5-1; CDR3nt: TGCGCCAGCAGCTTGGCACCGGGACAGGGCTACTACGAGCAGTACTTC; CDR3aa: CASSLAPGQGYYEQYF
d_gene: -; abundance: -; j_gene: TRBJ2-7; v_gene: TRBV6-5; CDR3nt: TGTGCCAGCAGTTACTCGGGGCAGGCAACCTACGAGCAGTACTTC; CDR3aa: CASSYSGQATYEQYF
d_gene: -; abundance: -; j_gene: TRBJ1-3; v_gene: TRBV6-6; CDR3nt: TGTGCCAGCAGTCGGGGAGTGGGCGTAAGCTCTGGAAACACCATATATTTT; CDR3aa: CASSRGVGVSSGNTIYF
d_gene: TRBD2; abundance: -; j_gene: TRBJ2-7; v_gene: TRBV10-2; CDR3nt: TGCGCCAGCAGGACGGGACTAGCGGGAGTCGAGCAGTACTTC; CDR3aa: CASRTGLAGVEQYF
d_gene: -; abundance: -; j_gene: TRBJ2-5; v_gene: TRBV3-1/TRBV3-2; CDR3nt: TGTGCCAGCAGCCAAGATTTCAGGGCCGAGACCCAGTACTTC; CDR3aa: CASSQDFRAETQYF
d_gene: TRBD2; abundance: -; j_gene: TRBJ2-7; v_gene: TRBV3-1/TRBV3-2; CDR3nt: TGTGCCAGCAGCCAAGAGGGCGGGAGGGAACCCGAGCAGTACTTC; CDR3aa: CASSQEGGREPEQYF
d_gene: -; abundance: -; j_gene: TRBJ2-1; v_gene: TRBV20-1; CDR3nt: TGCAGTGCCCGCGGTGAGATTGAGCAGTTCTTC; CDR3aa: CSARGEIEQFF
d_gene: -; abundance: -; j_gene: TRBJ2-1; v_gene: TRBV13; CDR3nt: TGTGCCAGCAGCCCAGAGGGGGTCGATGAGCAGTTCTTC; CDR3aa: CASSPEGVDEQFF
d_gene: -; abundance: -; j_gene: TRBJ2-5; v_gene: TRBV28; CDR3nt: TGTGCCAGCAGTGCTTCAGGACAGAAAGCAGGGACCCAGTACTTC; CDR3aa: CASSASGQKAGTQYF
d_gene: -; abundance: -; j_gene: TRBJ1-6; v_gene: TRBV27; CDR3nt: TGTGCCAGCAGCGATAGACAGACCCCCGCGAGCTCCTATAATTCACCCCTCCACTTT; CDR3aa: CASSDRQTPASSYNSPLHF
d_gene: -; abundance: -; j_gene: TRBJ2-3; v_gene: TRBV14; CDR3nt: TGTGCCAGCAGCTTAAACACAGATACGCAGTATTTT; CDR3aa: CASSLNTDTQYF
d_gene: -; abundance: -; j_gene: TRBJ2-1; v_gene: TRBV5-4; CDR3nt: TGTGCCAGCAGCTTGGCCGGGGTCAATGAGCAGTTCTTC; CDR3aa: CASSLAGVNEQFF
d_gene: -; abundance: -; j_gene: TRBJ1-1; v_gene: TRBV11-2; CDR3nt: TGTGCCAGCAGCTTAGTCCAGGGGAGCACTGAAGCTTTCTTT; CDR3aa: CASSLVQGSTEAFF